Listed below are T cell receptor beta chains from one sample, sequenced in a study of T cells in Graves' hyperthyroidism and ophthalmopathy. Using its own MiXCR run on the multiplex PCR reads, TCRdb lists one record per CDR3 protein. The data contain 550,000 to 600,000 distinct CDR3 sequences, 15% to 20% of them singletons. Sequenced material: blood. Source of these receptors: a woman between 18 and 29 years old with Graves' hyperthyroidism. Each CDR3 is given with its conserved first and last residue. Each record gives: clone size, D gene, V gene, J gene, CDR3 protein, CDR3 DNA. D genes are given only for firm matches. The listing skips clone size in some rows; elsewhere it reads once, few, many or a size class.

many	TRBD1	TRBV12-3/TRBV12-4	TRBJ1-1	CASRVGTGGVSTEAFF	TGTGCCAGTCGGGTCGGGACAGGGGGCGTGAGTACTGAAGCTTTCTTT
many	TRBD2	TRBV30	TRBJ2-1	CAWQPWTSGRAGEQFF	TGTGCCTGGCAGCCCTGGACTAGCGGGAGGGCCGGTGAGCAGTTCTTC
few	TRBD2	TRBV7-9	TRBJ2-7	CASSIPGGGPAYEQYF	TGTGCCAGCAGCATTCCCGGGGGGGGGCCAGCCTACGAGCAGTACTTC
many	NA	TRBV18	TRBJ1-2	CASSPPGSYGYTF	TGTGCCAGCTCACCACCAGGGTCCTATGGCTACACCTTC
NA	TRBD1	TRBV2	TRBJ2-2	CASSGGTGRTGELFF	TGTGCCAGCAGTGGGGGGACAGGGAGAACCGGGGAGCTGTTTTTT
NA	TRBD2	TRBV11-3	TRBJ2-7	CASSPQGGGSYEQYF	TGTGCCAGCAGCCCCCAGGGCGGGGGCTCCTACGAGCAGTACTTC
many	TRBD1	TRBV13	TRBJ1-4	CASRPDRASEKLFF	TGTGCCAGCAGGCCTGACAGGGCGAGTGAAAAACTGTTTTTT
NA	NA	TRBV13	TRBJ2-7	CASSRGRVGPYEQYF	TGTGCCAGCAGCCGGGGACGAGTTGGGCCCTACGAGCAGTACTTC
many	TRBD2	TRBV20-1	TRBJ2-7	CSATQRDLGYEQYF	TGCAGTGCAACCCAGCGGGACTTGGGTTACGAGCAGTACTTC
many	NA	TRBV28	TRBJ1-1	CASSFRGPEAFF	TGTGCCAGCAGTTTTAGAGGCCCTGAAGCTTTCTTT
NA	NA	TRBV20-1	TRBJ1-2	CSASGFWGYTF	TGCAGTGCTTCAGGGTTCTGGGGCTACACCTTC
NA	TRBD1	TRBV5-1	TRBJ1-1	CASSTGGAGIEAFF	TGCGCCAGCTCGACAGGGGGCGCAGGTATTGAAGCTTTCTTT
NA	NA	TRBV13	TRBJ2-6	CASRGADGANVLTF	TGTGCCAGCAGAGGGGCTGACGGGGCCAACGTCCTGACTTTC
NA	NA	TRBV28	TRBJ2-2	CASSLGPVNTGELFF	TGTGCCAGCAGTTTAGGGCCAGTTAACACCGGGGAGCTGTTTTTT
NA	NA	TRBV15	TRBJ1-4	CATSSPVRVTNEKLFF	TGTGCCACCAGCAGTCCCGTGCGGGTAACTAATGAAAAACTGTTTTTT
few	TRBD2	TRBV30	TRBJ2-7	CAWSSGSSGSYEQYF	TGTGCCTGGAGTTCCGGTTCTAGCGGGAGTTACGAGCAGTACTTC
many	TRBD1	TRBV7-9	TRBJ2-1	CASSFPGQGIEQFF	TGTGCCAGCAGCTTCCCGGGACAGGGGATTGAGCAGTTCTTC
many	NA	TRBV7-8	TRBJ2-1	CASSQRASGEQFF	TGTGCCAGCAGCCAAAGGGCAAGCGGTGAGCAGTTCTTC
few	TRBD2	TRBV18	TRBJ2-5	CASSRGTIDWQETQYF	TGTGCCAGCTCACGAGGGACTATCGATTGGCAAGAGACCCAGTACTTC
many	NA	TRBV2	TRBJ1-3	CASSESYRAGNTIYF	TGTGCCAGCAGTGAATCGTACAGGGCTGGAAACACCATATATTTT
NA	TRBD1	TRBV6-1	TRBJ1-2	CASSFGMALGTGRSGYTF	TGTGCCAGCAGTTTCGGAATGGCGTTGGGGACAGGGCGTTCTGGCTACACCTTC
NA	TRBD1	TRBV4-1	TRBJ2-4	CASSRQGALDIQYF	TGCGCCAGCAGCAGACAGGGGGCTTTGGACATTCAGTACTTC
NA	NA	TRBV5-1	TRBJ2-1	CASSLGLPSANEQFF	TGCGCCAGCAGCTTAGGTCTACCGTCAGCTAATGAGCAGTTCTTC
NA	NA	TRBV10-2	TRBJ1-5	CASRPGKGQPQHF	TGCGCCAGCAGACCAGGGAAGGGGCAGCCCCAGCATTTT
many	TRBD1	TRBV27	TRBJ2-3	CASSFPGQGVGTQYF	TGTGCCAGCAGTTTCCCCGGGCAGGGGGTGGGCACGCAGTATTTT
NA	NA	TRBV27	TRBJ2-4	CASRPGPQWAKNIQYF	TGTGCCTCAAGGCCGGGGCCCCAATGGGCCAAAAACATTCAGTACTTC
many	NA	TRBV6-1	TRBJ1-2	CASDHGSYGYTF	TGTGCCAGCGACCACGGGAGCTATGGCTACACCTTC
many	NA	TRBV28	TRBJ2-7	CASGIPLLNEQYF	TGTGCCAGCGGTATCCCTTTGTTGAACGAGCAGTACTTC
many	NA	TRBV7-9	TRBJ1-2	CASSLGNSFPYGYTF	TGTGCCAGCAGCTTAGGAAACAGCTTCCCCTATGGCTACACCTTC
many	NA	TRBV20-1	TRBJ2-3	CSARAPPQGRRADTQYF	TGCAGTGCTAGAGCCCCCCCTCAGGGGAGGCGGGCAGATACGCAGTATTTT
many	NA	TRBV7-2	TRBJ2-7	CASSFKTSSYEQYF	TGTGCCAGCAGCTTTAAGACGAGCTCCTACGAGCAGTACTTC
few	TRBD1	TRBV20-1	TRBJ2-2	CSAWTGLVNTGELFF	TGCAGTGCTTGGACAGGGCTTGTGAACACCGGGGAGCTGTTTTTT
few	NA	TRBV7-9	TRBJ2-3	CASSFPPEDTQYF	TGTGCCAGCAGCTTCCCTCCCGAAGATACGCAGTATTTT
NA	NA	TRBV20-1	TRBJ2-5	CSARGQGQETQYF	TGCAGTGCTAGGGGTCAGGGACAAGAGACCCAGTACTTC
many	TRBD1	TRBV2	TRBJ1-6	CASSAQGVDSPLHF	TGTGCCAGCAGTGCCCAGGGGGTAGATTCACCCCTCCACTTT
many	NA	TRBV5-1	TRBJ2-3	CASSLVRQKGDTQYF	TGCGCCAGCAGCTTGGTACGGCAGAAGGGGGATACGCAGTATTTT
NA	NA	TRBV3-1	TRBJ2-7	CASSQPEQYF	TGTGCCAGCAGCCAACCCGAGCAGTACTTC
few	NA	TRBV12-3/TRBV12-4	TRBJ2-2	CASRHSTRELFF	TGTGCCAGCAGACACAGCACCCGGGAGCTGTTTTTT
few	TRBD1	TRBV5-1	TRBJ1-5	CASSPDRAGQPQHF	TGCGCCAGCAGCCCAGACAGGGCGGGCCAGCCCCAGCATTTT
NA	NA	TRBV7-2	TRBJ2-6	CASSPESSGANVLTF	TGTGCCAGCAGCCCTGAAAGCTCTGGGGCCAACGTCCTGACTTTC
many	NA	TRBV7-2	TRBJ2-5	CASSLGRTLETQYF	TGTGCCAGCAGCTTAGGACGGACCCTCGAGACCCAGTACTTC
NA	NA	TRBV9	TRBJ1-2	CASSVVLGARGYTF	TGTGCCAGCAGCGTAGTTCTGGGGGCGCGAGGCTACACCTTC
NA	NA	TRBV3-1	TRBJ1-3	CASSGFSGNTIYF	TGTGCCAGCAGCGGATTCTCTGGAAACACCATATATTTT
NA	TRBD2	TRBV13	TRBJ2-5	CASSYLAGPQETQYF	TGTGCCAGCAGTTATTTAGCGGGGCCCCAAGAGACCCAGTACTTC
NA	NA	TRBV20-1	TRBJ2-5	CSAPFGQGKETQYF	TGCAGTGCCCCCTTCGGCCAGGGAAAAGAGACCCAGTACTTC
few	TRBD2	TRBV3-1	TRBJ2-1	CASSQDPIAGGPDEQFF	TGTGCCAGCAGCCAAGACCCAATAGCGGGAGGGCCCGATGAGCAGTTCTTC
few	NA	TRBV9	TRBJ1-4	CASSGTEEKLFF	TGTGCCAGCAGCGGGACGGAAGAAAAACTGTTTTTT